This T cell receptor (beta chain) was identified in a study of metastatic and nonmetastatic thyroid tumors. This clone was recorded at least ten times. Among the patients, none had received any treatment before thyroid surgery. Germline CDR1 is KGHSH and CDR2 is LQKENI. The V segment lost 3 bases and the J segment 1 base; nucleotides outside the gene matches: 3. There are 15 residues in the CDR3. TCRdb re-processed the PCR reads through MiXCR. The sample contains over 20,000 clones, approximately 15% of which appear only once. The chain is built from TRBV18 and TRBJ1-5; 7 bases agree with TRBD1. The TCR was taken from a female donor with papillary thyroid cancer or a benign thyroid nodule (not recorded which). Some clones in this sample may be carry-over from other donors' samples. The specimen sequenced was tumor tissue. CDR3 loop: CASSPDRKSNQPQHF. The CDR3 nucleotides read TGTGCCAGCTCACCGGACAGGAAGAGCAATCAGCCCCAGCATTTT.